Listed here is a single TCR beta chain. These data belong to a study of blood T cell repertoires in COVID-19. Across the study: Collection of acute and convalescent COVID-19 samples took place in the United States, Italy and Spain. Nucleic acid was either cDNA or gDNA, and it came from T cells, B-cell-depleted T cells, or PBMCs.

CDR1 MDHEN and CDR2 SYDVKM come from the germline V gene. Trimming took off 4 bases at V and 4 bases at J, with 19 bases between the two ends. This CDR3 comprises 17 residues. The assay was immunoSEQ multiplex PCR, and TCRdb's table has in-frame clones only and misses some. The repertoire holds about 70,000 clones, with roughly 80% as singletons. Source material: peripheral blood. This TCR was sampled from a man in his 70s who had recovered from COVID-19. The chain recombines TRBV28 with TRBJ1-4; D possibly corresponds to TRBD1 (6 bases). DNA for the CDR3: TGTGCCAGCAGTTCGTTTGGGGGCGGGGGAGGTAATGAAAAACTGTTTTTT. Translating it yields CASSSFGGGGGNEKLFF.